The TCR beta chain described here comes from a study of OX40 agonist ivuxolimab in advanced cancers. On the study more broadly: Patients received ivuxolimab, an agonistic anti-OX40 (CD134) antibody. General observations from the study: Some nonresponders additionally presented with little normalized T-cell clonal expansion.

Clones were read by immunoSEQ multiplex PCR, and TCRdb kept only the in-frame ones, dropping some. The sample holds about 110,000 clones, around 90% seen once. The CDR3 is made up of 14 amino acids. J was trimmed by 5 bases and V by 2 bases; bases with no gene match: 5. Germline V gene data show CDR1 as MRHNA and CDR2 as SNTAGT. In regard to this clone: Its antigen is not identified.

The receptor was derived from an adult with an advanced solid tumor such as melanoma, head and neck, liver or kidney cancer. This material consisted of CD4+ or CD8+ T cells sorted from blood, taken in a trial of the OX40 agonist ivuxolimab. The rearrangement links TRBV6-4 to TRBJ1-1, with TRBD1 matching 7 bases. The CDR3 spells CASSDRGLGTEAFF. The CDR3 region has the DNA TGTGCCAGCAGTGACAGGGGGCTGGGGACTGAAGCTTTCTTT.